This is a list of T cell receptor beta chains from one sample in a study of cytomegalovirus exposure and HLA in healthy donors. Using immunoSEQ multiplex PCR, the repertoire was profiled, and TCRdb retains in-frame clones only, with some absent. This sample has about 140,000 clones, with roughly 76% found just once. The sequenced sample consisted of PBMCs. These receptors came from a woman in her thirties in good health and CMV-seronegative. CDR3s include the opening cysteine and the closing phenylalanine or tryptophan. The D gene is left open where the match is weak. Not every row has a clone size; where given, it reads once, few, many or a size class.

CSVGSSMNTEAFF,TGCAGCGTTGGGAGCTCAATGAACACTGAAGCTTTCTTT,TRBV29-1,13,NA,NA,TRBJ1-1
CASSYGTGISYEQYF,TGTGCCAGCAGTTATGGGACAGGCATCTCCTACGAGCAGTACTTC,TRBV6-5,15,NA,TRBD1,TRBJ2-7
CASSPVHDSNQPQHF,TGTGCCAGCTCACCAGTACATGATAGCAATCAGCCCCAGCATTTT,TRBV27,15,NA,NA,TRBJ1-5
CSFRSLRGYTF,TGCAGTTTTAGAAGTTTGAGAGGCTACACCTTC,TRBV20-1,11,NA,NA,TRBJ1-2
CASSPVPYEQYF,TGTGCCAGCAGCCCAGTCCCCTACGAGCAGTACTTC,TRBV28,12,NA,NA,TRBJ2-7
CAWSPNTRGYGYTF,TGTGCCTGGAGTCCTAATACCAGAGGCTATGGCTACACCTTC,TRBV30,14,NA,NA,TRBJ1-2
CAWDRGIYNEQFF,TGTGCCTGGGACAGGGGGATCTACAATGAGCAGTTCTTC,TRBV30,13,NA,TRBD1,TRBJ2-1
CASSVTGSQPQHF,TGTGCCAGCAGTGTGACAGGGAGTCAGCCCCAGCATTTT,TRBV25-1,13,NA,TRBD1,TRBJ1-5
CASSLETGDWSGYTF,TGTGCCAGCAGCTTGGAGACAGGGGACTGGTCTGGCTACACCTTC,TRBV7-9,15,NA,TRBD1,TRBJ1-2
CASSPGTSGFLYEQYF,TGTGCCAGCAGTCCCGGGACTAGCGGCTTTCTCTACGAGCAGTACTTC,TRBV5-4,16,once,TRBD2,TRBJ2-7
CASQFTSGGSYNEQFF,TGTGCCAGCCAGTTCACTAGCGGGGGGTCCTACAATGAGCAGTTCTTC,TRBV19,16,NA,TRBD2,TRBJ2-1
CASSAAGVIDTQYF,TGTGCCAGCAGTGCGGCAGGGGTGATAGATACGCAGTATTTT,TRBV25-1,14,few,NA,TRBJ2-3
CAIRTRGETGGYEQYF,TGTGCCATCAGGACGAGGGGGGAGACAGGGGGATACGAGCAGTACTTC,TRBV10-3,16,NA,TRBD1,TRBJ2-7
CASRLQGLGNQPQHF,TGTGCCAGCAGGCTTCAGGGGCTAGGCAATCAGCCCCAGCATTTT,TRBV7-2,15,NA,NA,TRBJ1-5
CASSVLAGVTDTQYF,TGTGCCAGCAGCGTACTAGCGGGGGTAACAGATACGCAGTATTTT,TRBV9,15,NA,TRBD2,TRBJ2-3
CATSRGLEAFF,TGTGCCACCAGCAGAGGGCTCGAAGCTTTCTTT,TRBV15,11,NA,NA,TRBJ1-1
CASSFRTGNSYEQYF,TGTGCCAGCAGCTTCCGGACCGGGAACTCCTACGAGCAGTACTTC,TRBV7-3,15,NA,NA,TRBJ2-7
CSGARLHEQYF,TGCAGTGGGGCACGCCTCCACGAGCAGTACTTC,TRBV20-1,11,once,NA,TRBJ2-7
CASRKTGTGGLSGNTIYF,TGTGCCAGCAGAAAAACCGGGACAGGAGGGCTCTCTGGAAACACCATATATTTT,TRBV7-9,18,NA,TRBD1,TRBJ1-3
CASSGRGFSGVGSTDTQYF,TGTGCCAGCAGCGGCCGCGGCTTCTCCGGGGTCGGGAGCACAGATACGCAGTATTTT,TRBV9,19,NA,NA,TRBJ2-3